The present T cell receptor beta chain was sequenced within a study of cytomegalovirus exposure and HLA in healthy donors. The PCR made use of 60 Vbeta and 13 Jbeta primers. Repertoires were generated with immunoSEQ multiplex PCR, while TCRdb's copy carries only in-frame clones and drops some. The profile covers 160,000 or so clones, with 60% to 80% appearing a single time and 3.7% taken by the ten largest. Trimming at V came to 3 bases and at J to 3 bases, leaving 2 bases not matched to a gene. In germline, CDR1 is SQVTM, CDR2 ANQGSEA. The length of the CDR3 is 14 residues. This TCR was sampled from a young man in good health and CMV-seropositive. This chain connects TRBV29-1 to TRBJ2-3, with 11 bases that match TRBD1. The sample taken for sequencing was PBMCs. The CDR3 sequence is CSVEWDRGTDTQYF. The CDR3 DNA reads TGCAGCGTTGAGTGGGACAGGGGGACAGATACGCAGTATTTT.